This TCR beta chain was identified in a study of blood T cell repertoires in COVID-19. Overall study context: Donors in the United States, Italy and Spain gave samples during acute or convalescent COVID-19. Sample material is recorded as cDNA or gDNA derived from T cells, B-cell-depleted T cells, or PBMCs.

This CDR3 comprises 15 residues. V was cut by 4 bases and J by 0 bases, with 10 bases left in between. CDR1 is LNHDA and CDR2 is SQIVND in the germline V gene (reference sequence). In Seattle, patients joined the study during active infection and were tracked longitudinally. Per the authors' pipeline: Estimation of nucleated cell counts relied on the amplification of reference gene primers. Measured with immunoSEQ multiplex PCR; TCRdb has only the in-frame clones, and not every one. Clone size and the V and J calls come from that table; the DNA yielded D and trimming. The sample consists of around 310,000 clones, roughly 90% of them appearing once.

V gene TRBV19 combines with J gene TRBJ2-1; maybe TRBD1 (5 bases). The material sequenced was peripheral blood. This clonotype originated in a woman in her 30s with COVID-19, enrolled during active disease. For the CDR3, the DNA is TGTGCCAGTAGTACGGGCAGGGTCTCCTACAATGAGCAGTTCTTC. Translating gives CASSTGRVSYNEQFF.